Listed here are 30 T cell receptor beta chains from one sample, sequenced in a study of Graves' ophthalmopathy and Graves' hyperthyroidism. RNA transcripts yielded amplified TCR beta CDR3 regions. First-round RT-PCR with HTBI primers preceded a second-round multiplex PCR. MiXCR, applied by TCRdb to the multiplex PCR reads, yields one record per CDR3 protein. The sample includes about 50,000 distinct CDR3 sequences, less than 65% seen only once; the top ten take over 4%. The sequenced sample consisted of peripheral blood. These receptors were collected from an adult woman with Graves' ophthalmopathy.

Details on this clonotype: Since no conserved phenylalanine or tryptophan closes the CDR3, a read error is the likely cause. CDR3 amino acids: CASSLPQGEAFL. DNA for the CDR3: TGTGCCAGCAGCCTACCCCAGGGTGAAGCTTTCCTT. V and J are TRBV5-6 and TRBJ1-1; perhaps TRBD1 as D (5 bases). V lost 4 bases and J 7 bases, leaving 11 bases between the germline ends. CDR1 and CDR2 from the germline V gene are SGHDT and YYEEEE. This CDR3 comprises 12 residues.

The genes are TRBV9 and TRBJ2-3; 9 positions match TRBD2. Losses at the gene ends were 3 bases for V and 5 bases for J; bases not matched to a gene: 4. Germline CDR1 is SGDLS and CDR2 is YYNGEE. The CDR3 is made up of 14 amino acids. CDR3 sequence: CASSAGLARDTQYF. The CDR3 region has the DNA TGTGCCAGCAGCGCTGGACTAGCGAGAGATACGCAGTATTTT.

This chain connects TRBV7-9 to TRBJ2-2; D not resolved. The V end was cut by 5 bases, the J end by 4 bases, with 8 bases between. The germline gives CDR1 SEHNR, CDR2 FQNEAQ (reference sequence). The CDR3 totals 13 residues. In nucleotides, the CDR3 is TGTGCCAGCAGCCCATCTAGCACCGGGGAGCTGTTTTTT. Translated, it gives CASSPSSTGELFF.

V is TRBV7-3 and J is TRBJ2-3; 9 positions match TRBD2. The CDR3 runs 13 residues. V trimming: 3 bases; J trimming: 6 bases; junction bases outside the gene matches: 1. Germline values: CDR1 SGHTA, CDR2 FQGTGA. The CDR3 DNA is TGTGCCAGCAGCTTTACTAGCGGGGATACGCAGTATTTT. It codes for CASSFTSGDTQYF.

This clonotype occurred many times. The chain uses TRBV20-1 and TRBJ2-5; weak D call: TRBD2 (6 bases). V was pared by 6 bases and J by 0 bases, with 8 bases between. CDR1 is DFQATT, CDR2 SNEGSKA, per germline (reference sequence). CDR3 length equals 12 residues. The CDR3 protein is CSAGLHQETQYF. DNA for the CDR3: TGCAGTGCCGGACTACACCAAGAGACCCAGTACTTC.

As regards this clonotype: A read error is possible here, since a much larger clone lies one base away. The chain is built from TRBV27 and TRBJ1-6; possibly TRBD1 for D (6 bases). Germline V gene data show CDR1 as MNHEY and CDR2 as SMNVEV (reference sequence). This CDR3 is 15 amino acids long. For the CDR3, the DNA is TGTGCCAGCAGTTTATATATAGGGGGGCATTCACCCCCCCACTTT. It encodes CASSLYIGGHSPPHF.

Ten or more counts support this clonotype. CDR3 nucleotide sequence: TGTGCCACCAGCAGAGGCGGGACAGGGGGGAACACCGGGGAGCTGTTTTTT. Translating it yields CATSRGGTGGNTGELFF. The chain joins TRBV15 to TRBJ2-2, with TRBD1 matching 11 bases. With 1 base clipped from V and 1 base from J, the junction kept 2 bases outside the gene matches. This CDR3 is 17 amino acids long. The germline V gene has CDR1 LNHNV and CDR2 YYDKDF (reference sequence).

In the case of this clonotype: A much more abundant neighbour one base away suggests this may be a read error. The rearrangement joins TRBV3-1 to TRBJ1-1, with D maybe TRBD1 (6 bases). CDR1 is LGHDT and CDR2 is YNNKEL in the germline V gene (reference sequence). The CDR3 has 16 amino acids. CDR3 region: CASSQGSKGEWTGAFF. The CDR3 DNA is TGTGCCAGCAGCCAAGGGAGCAAGGGGGAATGGACTGGAGCTTTCTTT. Together with reference TRBV3-1 and TRBJ1-1, the CDR3 gives the full variable domain: DTAVSQTPKYLVTQMGNDKSIKCEQNLGHDTMYWYKQDSKKFLKIMFSYNNKELIINETVPNRFSPKSPDKAHLNLHINSLELGDSAVYFCASSQGSKGEWTGAFFGQGTRLTVV.

The genes are TRBV20-1 and TRBJ2-1; TRBD2 is a possible D gene (6 bases). Germline values: CDR1 DFQATT, CDR2 SNEGSKA (reference sequence). V was shortened by 6 bases and J by 0 bases, with 12 bases between the two germline ends. This CDR3 has 14 amino acids. The CDR3 DNA sequence: TGCAGTGCATCCGACGGGAGCTCCTACAATGAGCAGTTCTTC. Protein product: CSASDGSSYNEQFF.

The DNA for the CDR3 is TGTGCCAGCGGAGAGTCAACAGCCCTGGATACTCTGAACACTGAAGCTTTCTTT. Its protein is CASGESTALDTLNTEAFF. The V and J genes are TRBV28 and TRBJ1-1; no definite D call. CDR1 is MDHEN, CDR2 SYDVKM, per germline. There are 18 residues in the CDR3. V lost 8 bases, J lost 0 bases, and 25 bases lay in between.

J is TRBJ2-2 and V is TRBV2; TRBD1 aligns across 9 bases. Germline V gene data show CDR1 as SNHLY and CDR2 as FYNNEI. V was pared by 6 bases and J by 5 bases, with 7 bases of the junction left unmatched. The length of the CDR3 is 15 residues. CDR3 DNA: TGTGCCAGCAGCAAGGGACAGGGTCGGACCGGGGAGCTGTTTTTT. This translates into CASSKGQGRTGELFF.

The CDR3 reads CATSGQGAANEKLFF. CDR3 in DNA: TGTGCCACCTCGGGACAGGGGGCGGCTAATGAAAAACTGTTTTTT. J is TRBJ1-4 and V is TRBV15; the match to TRBD1 covers 12 bases. This CDR3 has 15 amino acids. After removal of 8 bases from V and 3 bases from J, the junction contained 4 bases not matched to a gene. Germline V CDR1 and CDR2: LNHNV, YYDKDF (reference sequence).

The chain joins TRBV7-2 to TRBJ1-1; tentatively, D is TRBD1 (6 bases). The V end was cut by 3 bases, the J end by 8 bases, with 16 bases between. The germline V gene encodes CDR1 SGHTA and CDR2 FQGNSA. This CDR3 has 14 amino acids. CDR3 sequence reads: CASSLGALANEAFF. CDR3 in DNA: TGTGCCAGCAGCTTGGGGGCACTTGCCAACGAAGCTTTCTTT.

The CDR3 region has the DNA TGTGCCACCAGCAGTGACTCGACAGGGGGCACAGATACGCAGTATTTT. Translation: CATSSDSTGGTDTQYF. The chain employs TRBV15 and TRBJ2-3; 8 nucleotides align to TRBD1. The CDR3 consists of 16 residues. Germline CDR1 LNHNV, CDR2 YYDKDF (reference sequence). The ends lost 3 bases at V and 1 base at J; junction bases unmatched: 6.

The chain links TRBV7-6 to TRBJ1-5, with D possibly matching TRBD1 (5 bases). The V and J ends lost 1 base and 14 bases respectively, with 21 bases between them. The CDR3 has 15 amino acids. The germline gives CDR1 SGHVS, CDR2 FNYEAQ. In nucleotides, the CDR3 is TGTGCCAGCAGCTTAGGACACGGGGCTAAGGAGCACGAGCATTTT. Amino acids: CASSLGHGAKEHEHF.

This clonotype was seen repeatedly, ten times or more. The rearrangement joins TRBV12-3 or TRBV12-4 to TRBJ2-5; no clear D. This CDR3 region has 14 residues. V lost 3 bases and J lost 5, with 13 bases in between. CDR3 sequence: CASSLFEAGETQYF. CDR3 DNA: TGTGCCAGCAGTTTGTTCGAGGCCGGGGAGACCCAGTACTTC.

The rearrangement links TRBV19 to TRBJ1-1; the D is unclear. V was cut by 3 bases and J by 4 bases, with 12 bases left in between. CDR3 size: 14 residues. Germline V CDR1 and CDR2: LNHDA, SQIVND (reference sequence). The CDR3 nucleotides read TGTGCCAGTAGTATTGTGCTTACCAGCACTGAAGCTTTCTTT. Its protein product is CASSIVLTSTEAFF.

The chain recombines TRBV7-3 with TRBJ2-7; 9 nucleotides align to TRBD1. The V gene end was trimmed by 5 bases and the J gene end by 4 bases; junction bases not matched to a gene: 3. The CDR3 is 13 residues long. Germline V gene data show CDR1 as SGHTA and CDR2 as FQGTGA. The CDR3 bases are TGTGCCAGCAGCGGGACAGGGAGGTACGAGCAGTACTTC. Its protein is CASSGTGRYEQYF. The whole variable domain, remainder taken from reference TRBV7-3 and TRBJ2-7, is GAGVSQTPSNKVTEKGKYVELRCDPISGHTALYWYRQSLGQGPEFLIYFQGTGAADDSGLPNDRFFAVRPEGSVSTLKIQRTERGDSAVYLCASSGTGRYEQYFGPGTRLTVT.

At least ten counts were recorded for this clonotype. V usage is TRBV7-9 and J usage is TRBJ1-2; possibly TRBD1 for D (5 bases). This CDR3 comprises 13 residues. Trimming cost V 5 bases and J 8 bases, with 15 bases left between them. Germline assignment: CDR1 SEHNR and CDR2 FQNEAQ (reference sequence). DNA of the CDR3: TGTGCCAGCAGCATCACCAGGGTAGAAGGCTACACCTTC. Protein sequence: CASSITRVEGYTF.

The chain has TRBV2 and TRBJ2-7; 10 bases fit TRBD2. Trimming at V came to 9 bases and at J to 2 bases, leaving 13 bases not matched to a gene. The CDR3 sequence is 16 residues long. The germline V gene encodes CDR1 SNHLY and CDR2 FYNNEI. The chain's CDR3 is CARNPRGSGRPYEQYF. The CDR3 nucleotides read TGTGCCAGAAACCCGCGTGGTAGCGGGAGGCCCTACGAGCAGTACTTC.

There are many counts of this clonotype. The rearrangement links TRBV12-3 or TRBV12-4 to TRBJ1-3, with D uncertain. The V end was cut by 7 bases, the J end by 0 bases, with 7 bases between. The CDR3 length is 13 residues. This chain's CDR3 is CASKDYSGNTIYF. As DNA, the CDR3 is TGTGCCAGCAAGGACTACTCTGGAAACACCATATATTTT.

A few counts support this clonotype. Just one base apart from a much larger clone, this may be a read error. This sequence joins TRBV6-2 or TRBV6-3 and TRBJ2-1, with TRBD1 matching 7 bases. Germline V gene lookup returns CDR1 MNHEY and CDR2 SVGEGT. With 8 bases clipped from V and 2 bases from J, the junction kept 6 bases outside the gene matches. This CDR3 has 14 residues. The CDR3 reads CASGTGDAYNEQFF. Written as DNA, the CDR3 is TGTGCCAGCGGTACAGGGGACGCCTACAATGAGCAGTTCTTC.

This clonotype appeared many times. The rearrangement joins TRBV13 to TRBJ2-7; no firm D call. The CDR3 contains 14 residues. Germline V gene lookup returns CDR1 PRHDT and CDR2 FYEKMQ (reference sequence). Trimming stripped 0 bases from V and 3 bases from J, with 9 bases between. In DNA form, the CDR3 reads TGTGCCAGCAGCTTAGGTCCGGTACTCTACGAGCAGTACTTC. Translation gives CASSLGPVLYEQYF.

This clonotype was observed at least ten times. This chain connects TRBV12-3 or TRBV12-4 to TRBJ2-2, with D possibly being TRBD2 (5 bases). This CDR3 has 14 residues. Trimming stripped 2 bases from V and 2 bases from J, with 6 bases between. CDR3 coding DNA: TGTGCCAGCAGTTTAACGGGAAACACCGGGGAGCTGTTTTTT. As protein: CASSLTGNTGELFF.

This chain joins TRBV15 and TRBJ2-6; D call uncertain. The CDR3 loop spans 18 amino acids. Germline CDR1 and CDR2: LNHNV and YYDKDF (reference sequence). Between the trimmed V and J ends, which lost 0 bases and 2 bases, there was a span of 14 bases. This CDR3 is CATSRDLRTNTGANVLTF. CDR3 nucleotide sequence: TGTGCCACCAGCAGAGATCTTAGAACGAACACTGGGGCCAACGTCCTGACTTTC.

This clonotype was seen at least ten times. The rearrangement uses TRBV4-1 and TRBJ2-7; D gene uncertain. There are 14 residues in the CDR3. Trimming stripped 1 base from V and 2 bases from J, with 9 bases between. Germline CDR1 and CDR2: MGHRA and YSYEKL. CDR3 nucleotides: TGCGCCAGCAGCCAAGGTGTCCAGGCCTACGAGCAGTACTTC. Translation: CASSQGVQAYEQYF.

A word on this clonotype: Because it lacks the conserved phenylalanine or tryptophan at the end, this CDR3 is likely a read error. The chain is built from TRBV11-2 and TRBJ2-1; D not resolved. The germline gives CDR1 SGHAT, CDR2 FQNNGV. The CDR3 is 15 amino acids. The CDR3 DNA reads as TGTGCCAGCAGATTAGTTGGTGGGTCCTACAATGAGCAGTTCTCC. Its protein product is CASRLVGGSYNEQFS.

This clonotype was seen a few times. This chain links TRBV24-1 with TRBJ2-3; 12 nucleotides match TRBD2. CDR3 length equals 15 residues. Germline V gene data show CDR1 as KGHDR and CDR2 as SFDVKD. The junction had 10 bases not matched to a gene; V was cut back by 5 bases and J by 11 bases. The CDR3 sequence: CATSASTSGSEEQYF. CDR3 sequence (DNA): TGTGCCACCAGTGCATCGACTAGCGGGAGTGAAGAGCAGTATTTT.

There are many counts of this clonotype. This chain links TRBV11-3 with TRBJ2-1; either TRBD1 or TRBD2 may fit D (6 bases each). The CDR3 covers 16 residues. The germline CDR1 and CDR2 sequences are SGHNT and YENEEA. With 5 bases removed from V and 4 bases from J, the gap between germline ends came to 18 bases. The CDR3: CASSPGGGGFYNEQFF. In DNA, the CDR3 is TGTGCCAGCAGCCCAGGAGGGGGAGGCTTTTACAATGAGCAGTTCTTC.

Concerning this clonotype itself: The CDR3 ends on some other residue instead of the conserved phenylalanine or tryptophan, so this is likely a read error. Because the CDR3's place on the DNA is in doubt, the DNA is left out and the CDR3 is given as listed by TCRdb. The chain combines TRBV20-1 with TRBJ1-2; the table calls TRBD1, which could not be checked here. The germline gives CDR1 DFQATT, CDR2 SNEGSKA (reference sequence). The CDR3 is 11 residues long, ends included. This CDR3 is CSAPRAGGCTS.